Listed below are T cell receptor beta chains from one sample, sequenced in a study of blood T cell repertoires in COVID-19. The repertoire was sequenced with immunoSEQ multiplex PCR; TCRdb's copy has only in-frame clones and lacks some. This sample yields hundreds of thousands of clones, of which 84% are seen a single time; about a sixth belongs to the top ten. Sequencing was performed on peripheral blood. These TCRs come from an elderly woman with active or convalescent COVID-19. Both conserved end residues are part of each CDR3. The D gene is left open where the match is weak. Not every row has a clone size; where given, it reads once, few, many or a size class.

j_call: TRBJ2-1; v_call: TRBV5-8; clone_size: once; d_call: TRBD2; cdr3_aa: CASSFWRGTTYNEQFF; cdr3_nt: TGTGCCAGCAGCTTTTGGCGGGGGACGACCTACAATGAGCAGTTCTTC
j_call: TRBJ2-2; v_call: TRBV5-5; clone_size: NA; d_call: TRBD1; cdr3_aa: CASSLQGQVFGELFF; cdr3_nt: TGTGCCAGCAGCTTGCAGGGACAGGTTTTCGGGGAGCTGTTTTTT
j_call: TRBJ1-6; v_call: TRBV7-2; clone_size: NA; d_call: NA; cdr3_aa: CASSLQDVNSPLHF; cdr3_nt: TGTGCCAGCAGCCTGCAGGATGTTAATTCACCCCTCCACTTT
j_call: TRBJ2-1; v_call: TRBV12-5; clone_size: NA; d_call: TRBD2; cdr3_aa: CASGSPSGTSYNEQFF; cdr3_nt: TGTGCTAGTGGTTCGCCTAGCGGGACGTCCTACAATGAGCAGTTCTTC
j_call: TRBJ2-3; v_call: TRBV6-4; clone_size: NA; d_call: TRBD2; cdr3_aa: CASSDIRGGTDTQYF; cdr3_nt: TGTGCCAGCAGTGACATACGGGGGGGCACAGATACGCAGTATTTT
j_call: TRBJ1-1; v_call: TRBV27; clone_size: NA; d_call: TRBD1; cdr3_aa: CASSTNRGYSEAFF; cdr3_nt: TGTGCCAGCAGCACCAACAGGGGATACTCTGAAGCTTTCTTT
j_call: TRBJ2-1; v_call: TRBV27; clone_size: NA; d_call: NA; cdr3_aa: CASSLTTGEQFF; cdr3_nt: TGTGCCAGCAGTCTAACCACAGGAGAGCAGTTCTTC
j_call: TRBJ2-1; v_call: TRBV3-1/TRBV3-2; clone_size: NA; d_call: NA; cdr3_aa: CASSRPYRVYNEQFF; cdr3_nt: TGTGCCAGCAGCCGTCCGTACAGGGTTTACAATGAGCAGTTCTTC
j_call: TRBJ2-5; v_call: TRBV5-1; clone_size: NA; d_call: NA; cdr3_aa: CASSLAGGPVPRETQYF; cdr3_nt: TGCGCCAGCAGCTTGGCGGGCGGGCCAGTCCCGAGGGAGACCCAGTACTTC
j_call: TRBJ2-1; v_call: TRBV6-5; clone_size: NA; d_call: TRBD2; cdr3_aa: CASSWTSGSRNEQFF; cdr3_nt: TGTGCCAGCAGCTGGACTAGCGGGAGTAGGAATGAGCAGTTCTTC
j_call: TRBJ1-5; v_call: TRBV30; clone_size: NA; d_call: NA; cdr3_aa: CAWSKGQLDQPQHF; cdr3_nt: TGTGCCTGGAGCAAAGGACAGTTAGATCAGCCCCAGCATTTT
j_call: TRBJ2-4; v_call: TRBV21-1; clone_size: NA; d_call: NA; cdr3_aa: CASTSGPYTAKNIQYF; cdr3_nt: TGTGCCAGCACGTCAGGCCCCTACACAGCCAAAAACATTCAGTACTTC
j_call: TRBJ2-1; v_call: TRBV7-2; clone_size: NA; d_call: NA; cdr3_aa: CASRGVGRNEQFF; cdr3_nt: TGTGCCAGCCGGGGTGTAGGTAGGAATGAGCAGTTCTTC
j_call: TRBJ1-1; v_call: TRBV25-1; clone_size: NA; d_call: NA; cdr3_aa: CASMDSRKIAEAFF; cdr3_nt: TGTGCCAGCATGGACAGTCGAAAGATCGCTGAAGCTTTCTTT
j_call: TRBJ2-3; v_call: TRBV3-1/TRBV3-2; clone_size: NA; d_call: TRBD2; cdr3_aa: CASSHLAGGSNTQYF; cdr3_nt: TGTGCCAGCAGCCATCTAGCGGGGGGGTCAAATACGCAGTATTTT
j_call: TRBJ2-7; v_call: TRBV7-9; clone_size: NA; d_call: NA; cdr3_aa: CASSPIANSYEQYF; cdr3_nt: TGTGCCAGCAGCCCCATCGCGAACTCCTACGAGCAGTACTTC
j_call: TRBJ1-2; v_call: TRBV27; clone_size: NA; d_call: TRBD1; cdr3_aa: CASSPNTGGAGYTF; cdr3_nt: TGTGCCAGCAGTCCCAATACAGGGGGCGCTGGCTACACCTTC
j_call: TRBJ1-3; v_call: TRBV5-6; clone_size: NA; d_call: NA; cdr3_aa: CASSLGLFSGNTIYF; cdr3_nt: TGTGCCAGCAGCTTGGGACTTTTCTCTGGAAACACCATATATTTT
j_call: TRBJ2-7; v_call: TRBV6-5; clone_size: NA; d_call: TRBD1; cdr3_aa: CASSKFGQGFEQYF; cdr3_nt: TGTGCCAGCAGCAAGTTCGGACAGGGCTTCGAGCAGTACTTC
j_call: TRBJ1-1; v_call: TRBV3-1/TRBV3-2; clone_size: NA; d_call: NA; cdr3_aa: CASSQDPLNTEAFF; cdr3_nt: TGTGCCAGCAGCCAAGATCCTCTGAACACTGAAGCTTTCTTT
j_call: TRBJ2-1; v_call: TRBV5-4; clone_size: NA; d_call: TRBD1; cdr3_aa: CASSLGQGSYNEQFF; cdr3_nt: TGTGCCAGCAGCTTGGGACAGGGTTCCTACAATGAGCAGTTCTTC
j_call: TRBJ1-4; v_call: TRBV5-1; clone_size: NA; d_call: TRBD1; cdr3_aa: CASSLMAGGNEKLFF; cdr3_nt: TGCGCCAGCAGCTTGATGGCAGGGGGGAATGAAAAACTGTTTTTT
j_call: TRBJ2-5; v_call: TRBV3-1/TRBV3-2; clone_size: NA; d_call: TRBD2; cdr3_aa: CASSPGGTSGSLGETQYF; cdr3_nt: TGTGCCAGCAGCCCAGGCGGGACTAGCGGGAGTCTAGGGGAGACCCAGTACTTC
j_call: TRBJ2-7; v_call: TRBV7-6; clone_size: NA; d_call: NA; cdr3_aa: CASSLAESTGPYEQYF; cdr3_nt: TGTGCCAGCAGCTTAGCGGAGAGCACAGGGCCCTACGAGCAGTACTTC
j_call: TRBJ1-4; v_call: TRBV2; clone_size: NA; d_call: NA; cdr3_aa: CASSESLRNEKLFF; cdr3_nt: TGTGCCAGCAGTGAATCTCTGCGTAATGAAAAACTGTTTTTT
j_call: TRBJ2-1; v_call: TRBV3-1/TRBV3-2; clone_size: NA; d_call: NA; cdr3_aa: CASSQGGAGIHNEQFF; cdr3_nt: TGTGCCAGCAGCCAAGGCGGGGCGGGGATCCACAATGAGCAGTTCTTC
j_call: TRBJ2-7; v_call: TRBV7-5; clone_size: few; d_call: NA; cdr3_aa: CARSHPTGASSYEQYF; cdr3_nt: TGTGCCAGAAGTCACCCGACAGGGGCCAGCTCCTACGAGCAGTACTTC
j_call: TRBJ2-5; v_call: TRBV24-1; clone_size: NA; d_call: TRBD2; cdr3_aa: CATSDPRTSGETQYF; cdr3_nt: TGTGCCACCAGTGATCCGAGGACTAGCGGGGAGACCCAGTACTTC
j_call: TRBJ2-5; v_call: TRBV20-1; clone_size: NA; d_call: NA; cdr3_aa: CSASPTGRGETQYF; cdr3_nt: TGCAGTGCTAGTCCCACAGGGAGAGGGGAGACCCAGTACTTC
j_call: TRBJ1-2; v_call: TRBV3-1/TRBV3-2; clone_size: once; d_call: NA; cdr3_aa: CASSPAGAYYGYTF; cdr3_nt: TGTGCCAGCAGCCCCGCGGGAGCTTACTATGGCTACACCTTC
j_call: TRBJ1-4; v_call: TRBV19; clone_size: NA; d_call: NA; cdr3_aa: CASSPRDSHSTNEKLFF; cdr3_nt: TGTGCCAGTAGTCCCCGAGACAGCCATTCAACTAATGAAAAACTGTTTTTT
j_call: TRBJ1-4; v_call: TRBV7-6; clone_size: NA; d_call: TRBD1; cdr3_aa: CASSLGSGQGNEKLFF; cdr3_nt: TGTGCCAGCAGCTTAGGGTCGGGACAGGGGAATGAAAAACTGTTTTTT
j_call: TRBJ2-5; v_call: TRBV5-4; clone_size: NA; d_call: TRBD2; cdr3_aa: CASSLGGGLNQETQYF; cdr3_nt: TGTGCCAGCAGCTTGGGGGGAGGGCTTAACCAAGAGACCCAGTACTTC
j_call: TRBJ1-5; v_call: TRBV18; clone_size: NA; d_call: NA; cdr3_aa: CASSARTGNDQPQHF; cdr3_nt: TGTGCCAGCTCTGCGCGAACAGGGAATGATCAGCCCCAGCATTTT
j_call: TRBJ1-3; v_call: TRBV19; clone_size: NA; d_call: TRBD1; cdr3_aa: CASSLRRDREGNTIYF; cdr3_nt: TGTGCCAGTAGTCTAAGACGGGACAGGGAGGGAAACACCATATATTTT
j_call: TRBJ2-5; v_call: TRBV5-1; clone_size: NA; d_call: TRBD1; cdr3_aa: CASSPGQGALKTQYF; cdr3_nt: TGCGCCAGCAGCCCGGGACAGGGGGCTTTGAAGACCCAGTACTTC
j_call: TRBJ2-7; v_call: TRBV11-2; clone_size: few; d_call: NA; cdr3_aa: CASSLGGHEQYF; cdr3_nt: TGTGCCAGCAGCTTAGGAGGGCACGAGCAGTACTTC
j_call: TRBJ1-1; v_call: TRBV5-1; clone_size: once; d_call: NA; cdr3_aa: CASSASVSNTEAFF; cdr3_nt: TGCGCCAGCAGCGCATCAGTGTCGAACACTGAAGCTTTCTTT
j_call: TRBJ1-1; v_call: TRBV27; clone_size: NA; d_call: TRBD1; cdr3_aa: CASSLSIDRVNTEAFF; cdr3_nt: TGTGCCAGCAGTTTATCAATTGACAGGGTAAACACTGAAGCTTTCTTT
j_call: TRBJ2-1; v_call: TRBV7-9; clone_size: NA; d_call: TRBD2; cdr3_aa: CASTNRVGEGGYNEQFF; cdr3_nt: TGTGCCAGCACCAACCGTGTGGGGGAGGGAGGGTACAATGAGCAGTTCTTC
j_call: TRBJ1-3; v_call: TRBV7-2; clone_size: NA; d_call: TRBD1; cdr3_aa: CASSLVGTDRGSSGNTIYF; cdr3_nt: TGTGCCAGCAGCTTAGTAGGAACGGACAGGGGATCCTCTGGAAACACCATATATTTT
j_call: TRBJ2-4; v_call: TRBV7-3; clone_size: NA; d_call: NA; cdr3_aa: CASSLGGAKNIQYF; cdr3_nt: TGTGCCAGCAGCTTAGGGGGGGCCAAAAACATTCAGTACTTC
j_call: TRBJ1-2; v_call: TRBV6-5; clone_size: NA; d_call: NA; cdr3_aa: CASTLDSQRGGYTF; cdr3_nt: TGTGCCAGCACCCTCGACAGTCAGCGGGGAGGCTACACCTTC
j_call: TRBJ2-7; v_call: TRBV6-2/TRBV6-3; clone_size: NA; d_call: TRBD2; cdr3_aa: CASSDTSGVSSYEQYF; cdr3_nt: TGTGCCAGCAGTGATACTAGCGGGGTTAGCTCCTACGAGCAGTACTTC
j_call: TRBJ2-5; v_call: TRBV7-3; clone_size: once; d_call: NA; cdr3_aa: CASSLELEETQYF; cdr3_nt: TGTGCCAGCAGCTTAGAGTTGGAAGAGACCCAGTACTTC
j_call: TRBJ2-1; v_call: TRBV5-1; clone_size: NA; d_call: NA; cdr3_aa: CASSLGSYSSYNEQFF; cdr3_nt: TGCGCCAGCAGCTTGGGTAGCTATAGCTCCTACAATGAGCAGTTCTTC
j_call: TRBJ1-1; v_call: TRBV29-1; clone_size: NA; d_call: NA; cdr3_aa: CSVGPWEGTEAFF; cdr3_nt: TGCAGCGTTGGCCCTTGGGAGGGGACTGAAGCTTTCTTT
j_call: TRBJ1-1; v_call: TRBV6-5; clone_size: NA; d_call: TRBD1; cdr3_aa: CASGRQGTRAFF; cdr3_nt: TGTGCCAGCGGAAGACAGGGAACTCGGGCTTTCTTT
j_call: TRBJ2-5; v_call: TRBV28; clone_size: once; d_call: NA; cdr3_aa: CASQGPHETQYF; cdr3_nt: TGTGCCAGCCAGGGGCCCCACGAGACCCAGTACTTC
j_call: TRBJ2-3; v_call: TRBV5-5; clone_size: NA; d_call: NA; cdr3_aa: CASSWPRGTTDTQYF; cdr3_nt: TGTGCCAGCAGCTGGCCCAGGGGAACCACAGATACGCAGTATTTT